The sequence of this T cell receptor beta chain was determined in a study of Ad26.COV2.S vaccination and SARS-CoV-2 variants. Whole-study context: By the intramuscular route, Ad26.COV2.S was given once, or twice 56 days apart. Study findings and constraints: Individuals receiving vaccine had higher spike-specific TCR breadth than placebo recipients did. Measurements of TCR breadth and depth may have given underestimates of the total T cell responses.

This clone was found once. Antigen specificity is unknown. The method was immunoSEQ multiplex PCR; TCRdb's version includes in-frame clones alone and lacks a portion of them. Among under 600,000 clones listed, nearly 90% were seen once. Specified treatment: over 15 received Ad26.COV2.S at low or high dose, single or two shots; about five received placebo; per-sample allocation not given. Each sample was drawn 63 days after the first injection (of vaccine or placebo). The specimen comprised peripheral blood, sampled in a trial of Ad26.COV2.S vaccine versus placebo. The TCR was taken from a person aged 18-60 years who received the Ad26.COV2.S COVID-19 vaccine or a placebo.

CDR3 bases: TGTGCCAGCAGGGGGACTAGCGGGAAAACCCACCATGGAGAGACCCAGTACTTC. Amino acids: CASRGTSGKTHHGETQYF. This chain uses TRBV7-2 with TRBJ2-5; 13 bases agree with TRBD2. J lost 4 bases, V lost 6 bases, and 14 bases had no gene match. There are 18 residues in the CDR3. Germline V gene data show CDR1 as SGHTA and CDR2 as FQGNSA.